These 2 T cell receptor beta chains share one sample of origin, sequenced in a study of cytomegalovirus exposure and HLA in healthy donors. The study ran its PCR with 60 Vbeta and 13 Jbeta primers. TCRdb's copy holds only in-frame clones and misses some; the assay was immunoSEQ multiplex PCR. The sample records 150,000 to 200,000 clones, 60% to 80% being singletons. The sequencing input was PBMCs. The receptors derive from a man between 18 and 29 years old in good health and CMV-seropositive.

V is TRBV19 and J is TRBJ1-1; D is perhaps TRBD1 (5 bases). Deletions cut 2 bases from V and 3 bases from J, with 13 bases between. The CDR3 is made up of 15 amino acids. Looked up from germline, CDR1 is LNHDA and CDR2 is SQIVND (reference sequence). CDR3 sequence (DNA): TGTGCCAGTAGTATAACTCAGGGTGGGGACACTGAAGCTTTCTTT. Translation gives CASSITQGGDTEAFF.

This sequence joins TRBV4-2 and TRBJ2-2, with TRBD2 identical over 7 bases. V was pared by 0 bases and J by 1 base, with 2 bases of the junction left unmatched. CDR1 and CDR2 from the germline V gene are LGHNA and YNFKEQ. The CDR3 has 16 amino acids. CDR3 in amino acids: CASSQDTGGNTGELFF. In DNA, the CDR3 is TGTGCCAGCAGCCAAGATACGGGAGGGAACACCGGGGAGCTGTTTTTT.